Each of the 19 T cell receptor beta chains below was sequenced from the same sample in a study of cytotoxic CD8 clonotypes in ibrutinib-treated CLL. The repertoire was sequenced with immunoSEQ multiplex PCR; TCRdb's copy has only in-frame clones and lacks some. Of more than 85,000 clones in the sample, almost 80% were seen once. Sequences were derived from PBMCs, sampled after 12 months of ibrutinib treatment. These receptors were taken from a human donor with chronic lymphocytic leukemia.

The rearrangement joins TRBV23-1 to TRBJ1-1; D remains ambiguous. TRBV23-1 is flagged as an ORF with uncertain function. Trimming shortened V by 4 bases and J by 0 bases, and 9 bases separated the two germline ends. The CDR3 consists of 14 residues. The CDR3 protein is CASSREQLNTEAFF. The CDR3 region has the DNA TGCGCCAGCAGTCGGGAGCAGTTGAACACTGAAGCTTTCTTT.

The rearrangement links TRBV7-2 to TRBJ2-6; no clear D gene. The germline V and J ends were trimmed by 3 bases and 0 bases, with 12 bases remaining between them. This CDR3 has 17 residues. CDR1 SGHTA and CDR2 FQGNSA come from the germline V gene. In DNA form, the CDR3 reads TGTGCCAGCAGCTTCACGGGCAGCTACTCTGGGGCCAACGTCCTGACTTTC. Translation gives CASSFTGSYSGANVLTF. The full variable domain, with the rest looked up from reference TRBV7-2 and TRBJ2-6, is GAGVSQSPSNKVTEKGKDVELRCDPISGHTALYWYRQSLGQGLEFLIYFQGNSAPDKSGLPSDRFSAERTGGSVSTLTIQRTQQEDSAVYLCASSFTGSYSGANVLTFGAGSRLTVL.

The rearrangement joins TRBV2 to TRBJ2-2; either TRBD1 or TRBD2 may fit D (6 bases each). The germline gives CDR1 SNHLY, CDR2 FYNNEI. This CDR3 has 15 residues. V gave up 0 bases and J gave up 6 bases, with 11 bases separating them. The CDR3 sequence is CASSEARGRSGELFF. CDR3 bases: TGTGCCAGCAGTGAAGCACGGGGGCGGTCCGGGGAGCTGTTTTTT.

CDR3 bases: TGTGCCAGCAGTTTAATTAGGGCCAAAAACATTCAGTACTTC. It translates to CASSLIRAKNIQYF. The V gene is TRBV28, the J gene TRBJ2-4; D gene ambiguous. The CDR3 is made up of 14 amino acids. Germline CDR1 MDHEN, CDR2 SYDVKM. The V end was cut by 2 bases, the J end by 1 base, with 6 bases between.

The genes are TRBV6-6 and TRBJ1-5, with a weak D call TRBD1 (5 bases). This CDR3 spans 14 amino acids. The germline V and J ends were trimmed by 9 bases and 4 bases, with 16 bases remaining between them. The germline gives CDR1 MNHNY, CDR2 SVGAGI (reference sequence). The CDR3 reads CASTGQGTNQPQHF. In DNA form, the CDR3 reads TGTGCCAGTACCGGGCAGGGTACTAATCAGCCCCAGCATTTT.

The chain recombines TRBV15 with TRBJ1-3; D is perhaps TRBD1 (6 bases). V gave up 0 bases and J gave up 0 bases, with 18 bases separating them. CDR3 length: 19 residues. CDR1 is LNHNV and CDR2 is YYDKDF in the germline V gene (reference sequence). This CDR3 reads CATSRDLLNREFSGNTIYF. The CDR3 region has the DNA TGTGCCACCAGCAGAGATCTTTTGAACAGGGAATTCTCTGGAAACACCATATATTTT.

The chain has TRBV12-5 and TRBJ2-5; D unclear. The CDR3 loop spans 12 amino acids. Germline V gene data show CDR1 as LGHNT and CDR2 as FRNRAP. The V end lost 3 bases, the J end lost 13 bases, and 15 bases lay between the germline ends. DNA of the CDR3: TGTGCTAGTGGTTTAGACGCCGGGCCACGGTACTTC. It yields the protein CASGLDAGPRYF.

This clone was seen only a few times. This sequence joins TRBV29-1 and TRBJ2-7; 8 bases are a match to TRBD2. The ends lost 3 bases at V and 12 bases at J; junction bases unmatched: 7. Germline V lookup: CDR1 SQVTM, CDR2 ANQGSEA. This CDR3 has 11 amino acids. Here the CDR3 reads CSVESGGGRYF. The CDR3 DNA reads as TGCAGCGTTGAGTCCGGGGGGGGCCGGTACTTC.

In DNA, the CDR3 is TGCGCCAGCAGCCAAGGCGTCGGGACTAGTTCCGATACGCAGTATTTT. The encoded protein is CASSQGVGTSSDTQYF. V usage is TRBV4-3 and J usage is TRBJ2-3; 8 positions match TRBD2. Germline V gene sequence: CDR1 LGHNA, CDR2 YSLEER. V trimming: 1 base; J trimming: 6 bases; junction bases outside the gene matches: 9. The CDR3 extends over 16 amino acids.

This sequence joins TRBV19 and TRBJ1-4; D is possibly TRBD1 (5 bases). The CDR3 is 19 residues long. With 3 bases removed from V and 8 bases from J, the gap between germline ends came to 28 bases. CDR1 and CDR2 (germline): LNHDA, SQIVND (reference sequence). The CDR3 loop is CASSMGGGRVLPNQEKLFF. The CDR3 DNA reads TGTGCCAGTAGTATGGGGGGAGGCAGGGTGCTCCCTAATCAAGAAAAACTGTTTTTT.

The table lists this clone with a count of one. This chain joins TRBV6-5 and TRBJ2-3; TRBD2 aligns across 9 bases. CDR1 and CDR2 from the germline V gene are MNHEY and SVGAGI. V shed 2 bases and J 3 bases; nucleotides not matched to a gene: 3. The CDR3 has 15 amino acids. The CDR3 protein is CASSYVAGVTDTQYF. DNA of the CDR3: TGTGCCAGCAGTTACGTAGCGGGGGTGACAGATACGCAGTATTTT.

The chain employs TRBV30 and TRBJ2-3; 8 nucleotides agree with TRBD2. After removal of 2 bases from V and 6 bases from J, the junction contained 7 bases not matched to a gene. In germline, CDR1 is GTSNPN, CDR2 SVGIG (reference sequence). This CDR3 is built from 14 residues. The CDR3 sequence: CAWSLAGGRDTQYF. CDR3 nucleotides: TGTGCCTGGAGTCTCGCGGGGGGCCGGGATACGCAGTATTTT.

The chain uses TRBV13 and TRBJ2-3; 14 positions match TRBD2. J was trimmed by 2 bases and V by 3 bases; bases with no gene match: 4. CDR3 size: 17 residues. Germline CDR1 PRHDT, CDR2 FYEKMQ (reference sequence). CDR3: CASSFVGLAGDTDTQYF. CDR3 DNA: TGTGCCAGCAGCTTCGTGGGACTAGCGGGGGACACAGATACGCAGTATTTT.

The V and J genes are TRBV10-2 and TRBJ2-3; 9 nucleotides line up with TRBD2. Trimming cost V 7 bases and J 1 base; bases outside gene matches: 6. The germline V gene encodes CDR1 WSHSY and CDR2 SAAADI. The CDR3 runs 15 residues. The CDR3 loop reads CASTPVAGGTDTQYF. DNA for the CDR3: TGCGCCAGCACCCCGGTAGCGGGGGGCACAGATACGCAGTATTTT.

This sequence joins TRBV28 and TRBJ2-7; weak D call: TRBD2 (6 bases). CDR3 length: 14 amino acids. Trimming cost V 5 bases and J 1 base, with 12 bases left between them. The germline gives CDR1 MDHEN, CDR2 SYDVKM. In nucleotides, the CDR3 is TGTGCCAGCAGTCGCCCCGGGACTTCCTACGAGCAGTACTTC. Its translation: CASSRPGTSYEQYF. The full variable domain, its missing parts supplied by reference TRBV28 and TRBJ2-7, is DVKVTQSSRYLVKRTGEKVFLECVQDMDHENMFWYRQDPGLGLRLIYFSYDVKMKEKGDIPEGYSVSREKKERFSLILESASTNQTSMYLCASSRPGTSYEQYFGPGTRLTVT.

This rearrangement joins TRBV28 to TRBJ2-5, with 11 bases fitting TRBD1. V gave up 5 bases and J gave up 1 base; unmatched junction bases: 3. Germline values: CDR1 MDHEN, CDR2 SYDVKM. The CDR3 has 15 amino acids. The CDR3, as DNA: TGTGCCAGCAGTCCAGGACAGGGGGCCCAAGAGACCCAGTACTTC. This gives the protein CASSPGQGAQETQYF.

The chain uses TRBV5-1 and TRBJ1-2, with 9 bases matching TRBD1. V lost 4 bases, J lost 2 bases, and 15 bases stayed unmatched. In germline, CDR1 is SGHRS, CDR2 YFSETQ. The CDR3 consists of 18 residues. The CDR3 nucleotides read TGCGCCAGCAGCCCGGAGGGGGACAGGGTAGGGGCCAACTATGGCTACACCTTC. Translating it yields CASSPEGDRVGANYGYTF. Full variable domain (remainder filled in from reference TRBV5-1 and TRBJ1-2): KAGVTQTPRYLIKTRGQQVTLSCSPISGHRSVSWYQQTPGQGLQFLFEYFSETQRNKGNFPGRFSGRQFSNSRSEMNVSTLELGDSALYLCASSPEGDRVGANYGYTFGSGTRLTVV.

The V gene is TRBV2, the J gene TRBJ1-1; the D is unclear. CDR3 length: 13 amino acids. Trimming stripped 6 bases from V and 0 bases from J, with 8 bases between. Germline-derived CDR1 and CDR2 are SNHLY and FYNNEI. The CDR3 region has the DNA TGTGCCAGCAGGGGGAGAATGAACACTGAAGCTTTCTTT. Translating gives CASRGRMNTEAFF.

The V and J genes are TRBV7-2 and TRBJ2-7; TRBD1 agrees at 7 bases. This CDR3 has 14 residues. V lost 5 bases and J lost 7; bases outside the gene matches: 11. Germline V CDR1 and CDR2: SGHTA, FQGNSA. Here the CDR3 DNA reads TGTGCCAGCAGCCGTTCGACAGGGTCGGGAGAGCAGTACTTC. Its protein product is CASSRSTGSGEQYF.